This T cell receptor beta chain came from a study of a mutant IDH1 vaccine in newly diagnosed glioma. Background on the study: Treated patients, averaging approximately 40 years, were about 60% male and about 40% female.

Regarding this clone: Its target is unknown.

Generated by immunoSEQ multiplex PCR, the TCRdb table keeps only in-frame clones and is missing some. Here the sample spans about 24,000 clones, 84% being singletons. Time point defined: week 47, end of study. Topical imiquimod was applied with each vaccine dose, which held 300 ug of mutant IDH1 20-mer peptide. CDR1 is MNHNS, CDR2 SASEGT, per germline. There are 12 residues in the CDR3. The V end was cut by 1 base, the J end by 5 bases, with 3 bases between. Source: PBMCs, taken from a glioma patient whose treatment included an IDH1 peptide vaccine. This TCR was sampled from a man aged 35 to 55 with glioma. The chain employs TRBV6-1 and TRBJ2-1; D gene unclear. DNA of the CDR3: TGTGCCAGCAGTGAAGGGGACAATGAGCAGTTCTTC. Residues: CASSEGDNEQFF.